Shown below are 14 T cell receptor beta chains from a single sample sequenced in a study of identical twins (dated by TCRdb to 2016 to 2018). Receptor amplification or capture employed 5' RACE. The instrument given in TCRdb is Illumina HiSeq 2000. TCRdb reprocessed the public reads (quality trimming at Q25 with fastp, clone calling with MiXCR) and kept in-frame beta chains. Rows merge per CDR3 protein into single entries with the most common DNA and genes. The sample has 400,000 to 550,000 distinct CDR3 sequences on record, about 13% of them singletons. The ten largest clones capture approximately 1% of the sample. This sample was shared with a second study, whose subject was yellow fever vaccine responses in identical twins.

The sequenced sample consisted of CD4+ T cells sorted from blood. Source of these receptors: a woman between 18 and 29 years old in good health.

The chain has TRBV11-2 and TRBJ2-7, with 12 bases that match TRBD1. This CDR3 contains 17 residues. Germline V CDR1 and CDR2: SGHAT, FQNNGV. Trimming took 2 bases from V and 1 from J; bases not matched to a gene: 6. This CDR3 is CASSLRDRGRGSYEQYF. The CDR3, as DNA: TGTGCCAGCAGCTTAAGGGACAGGGGGCGAGGGTCCTACGAGCAGTACTTC.

The chain links TRBV3-1 to TRBJ2-1; D assignment may be TRBD1 or TRBD2 (7 bases each). CDR3 length: 13 residues. Trimming took 4 bases from V and 7 from J, leaving 11 bases between them. Germline V lookup: CDR1 LGHDT, CDR2 YNNKEL (reference sequence). The CDR3 region has the DNA TGTGCCAGCAGCCCAGGGGGGGCAAATGAGCAGTTCTTC. This translates into CASSPGGANEQFF.

The table lists this clonotype with a few counts. The chain combines TRBV9 with TRBJ2-3; a possible D gene is TRBD1 (5 bases). Trimming cost V 0 bases and J 2 bases, with 13 bases left between them. The CDR3 extends over 16 amino acids. Germline assignment: CDR1 SGDLS and CDR2 YYNGEE. The CDR3 DNA is TGTGCCAGCAGCGTAGAGGCAGGGCATATCACAGATACGCAGTATTTT. Amino acids: CASSVEAGHITDTQYF.

This clonotype was observed a handful of times. The CDR3 DNA reads TGTGCCAGCAGCTTCCCCCGGGAGTCTGGGGCCAACGTCCTGACTTTC. It specifies CASSFPRESGANVLTF. The chain couples TRBV7-9 to TRBJ2-6; weak D call: TRBD2 (6 bases). Trimming pared 3 bases from V and 1 base from J, leaving 10 bases between. The CDR3 consists of 16 residues. CDR1 and CDR2 from the germline V gene are SEHNR and FQNEAQ (reference sequence). Drawing the rest from reference TRBV7-9 and TRBJ2-6, the complete variable domain is DTGVSQNPRHKITKRGQNVTFRCDPISEHNRLYWYRQTLGQGPEFLTYFQNEAQLEKSRLLSDRFSAERPKGSFSTLEIQRTEQGDSAMYLCASSFPRESGANVLTFGAGSRLTVL.

The chain is built from TRBV18 and TRBJ2-7; the D gene is possibly TRBD1 (5 bases). V lost 0 bases, J lost 8 bases, and 14 bases lay in between. The CDR3 is 14 amino acids. CDR1 KGHSH and CDR2 LQKENI come from the germline V gene. For the CDR3, the DNA is TGTGCCAGCTCACCACCGGACCAAAAGGGGAAGCAGTACTTC. It is translated as CASSPPDQKGKQYF.

This clonotype was recorded many times. The CDR3 DNA reads as TGCAGCGTTGATCCTATCGGTGAGACCCAGTACTTC. It encodes CSVDPIGETQYF. V gene TRBV29-1 combines with J gene TRBJ2-5; D ambiguous. This CDR3 region has 12 residues. Between the trimmed V and J ends, which lost 3 bases and 5 bases, there was a span of 10 bases. The germline V gene has CDR1 SQVTM and CDR2 ANQGSEA.

This clonotype came up a few times. The chain joins TRBV24-1 to TRBJ2-7, with TRBD1 matching 8 bases. Germline CDR1 is KGHDR and CDR2 is SFDVKD. This CDR3 has 15 amino acids. The junction had 6 bases not matched to a gene; V was cut back by 4 bases and J by 2 bases. This CDR3 is CATSDPTGDPYEQYF. CDR3 DNA: TGTGCCACCAGTGACCCGACAGGGGATCCCTACGAGCAGTACTTC.

This clonotype has a count of ten or more. This chain links TRBV14 with TRBJ2-3, with D hard to call. Germline assignment: CDR1 SGHDN and CDR2 FVKESK. V lost 4 bases and J 4 bases, leaving 15 bases between the germline ends. The CDR3 has 15 residues. In DNA, the CDR3 is TGTGCCAGCAGCCTCGCATTACCTGGTGCAGATACGCAGTATTTT. Translation gives CASSLALPGADTQYF.

This clonotype was observed a few times. The chain employs TRBV24-1 and TRBJ1-5; D gene unclear. Germline loops: CDR1 KGHDR, CDR2 SFDVKD. The CDR3 runs 14 residues. Between the trimmed V and J ends, which lost 6 bases and 1 base, there was a span of 9 bases. The CDR3 DNA follows: TGTGCCACCAGTCGGGGAAGCAGCAATCAGCCCCAGCATTTT. It is translated as CATSRGSSNQPQHF.

This clonotype was seen only a few times. The rearrangement links TRBV24-1 to TRBJ2-3; 13 bases line up with TRBD2. With 4 bases clipped from V and 4 bases from J, the junction kept 13 bases outside the gene matches. Germline lookup yields CDR1 KGHDR and CDR2 SFDVKD. The CDR3 has 19 amino acids. CDR3 DNA: TGTGCCACCAGTGACCCGCCAGGACTAGCGGGAGTTTACTCAGATACGCAGTATTTT. The encoded protein is CATSDPPGLAGVYSDTQYF.

The chain uses TRBV5-1 and TRBJ2-7; 11 bases fit TRBD2. The CDR3 covers 16 residues. With 2 bases clipped from V and 2 bases from J, the junction kept 6 bases outside the gene matches. CDR1 and CDR2 (germline): SGHRS, YFSETQ. The CDR3 nucleotides read TGCGCCAGCAGCTTAACATCTAGCGGGAGGACCTACGAGCAGTACTTC. The encoded protein is CASSLTSSGRTYEQYF.

The chain couples TRBV7-9 to TRBJ2-7; D tentatively fits TRBD1 or TRBD2 (5 bases each). The germline gives CDR1 SEHNR, CDR2 FQNEAQ (reference sequence). V lost 0 bases, J lost 5 bases, and 8 bases lay in between. This CDR3 has 13 amino acids. The CDR3 region has the DNA TGTGCCAGCAGCTTAGCAGGGACCAACGAGCAGTACTTC. It specifies CASSLAGTNEQYF.

The rearrangement links TRBV10-3 to TRBJ1-2, with 9 bases matching TRBD1. J was trimmed by 7 bases and V by 6 bases; bases with no gene match: 3. The CDR3 has 12 amino acids. In germline, CDR1 is ENHRY, CDR2 SYGVKD. CDR3 sequence reads: CAISPGQGGYTF. In DNA, the CDR3 is TGTGCCATCAGCCCGGGACAGGGTGGCTACACCTTC.

This clonotype was counted at least ten times. This rearrangement joins TRBV12-3 or TRBV12-4 to TRBJ1-4, with D perhaps TRBD1 (5 bases). This CDR3 has 17 amino acids. The germline V and J ends were trimmed by 7 bases and 8 bases, with 26 bases remaining between them. CDR3 amino acids: CASTGRERPMPLEKLFF. The CDR3 DNA reads TGTGCCAGCACTGGCAGGGAACGTCCCATGCCCCTCGAAAAACTGTTTTTT.